Given below is one T cell receptor beta chain in context. Germline loops: CDR1 SNHLY, CDR2 FYNNEI. V was trimmed by 6 bases and J by 6 bases, leaving 12 bases between them. The CDR3 has 14 amino acids. The data were taken from a study of blood T cell repertoires in COVID-19. Study overall: COVID-19 samples collected from the United States, Italy and Spain covered acute and convalescent phases.

Under the authors' procedure: Amplified reference gene primers provided the basis for estimating nucleated cell counts. Profiling relied on immunoSEQ multiplex PCR, and the TCRdb table lists in-frame clones only, not all of them. The D gene and trimming were derived from the DNA, and the V and J assignments and clone size from that table. The sample contains about 160,000 clones, more than 80% of which appear only once. The chain couples TRBV2 to TRBJ1-6; no clear D. This receptor was taken from a man in his sixties with acute or convalescent COVID-19. What was sequenced was peripheral blood. CDR3 nucleotide sequence: TGTGCCAGCAGGGGCAGGCAACTTAATTCACCCCTCCACTTT. Translated: CASRGRQLNSPLHF.